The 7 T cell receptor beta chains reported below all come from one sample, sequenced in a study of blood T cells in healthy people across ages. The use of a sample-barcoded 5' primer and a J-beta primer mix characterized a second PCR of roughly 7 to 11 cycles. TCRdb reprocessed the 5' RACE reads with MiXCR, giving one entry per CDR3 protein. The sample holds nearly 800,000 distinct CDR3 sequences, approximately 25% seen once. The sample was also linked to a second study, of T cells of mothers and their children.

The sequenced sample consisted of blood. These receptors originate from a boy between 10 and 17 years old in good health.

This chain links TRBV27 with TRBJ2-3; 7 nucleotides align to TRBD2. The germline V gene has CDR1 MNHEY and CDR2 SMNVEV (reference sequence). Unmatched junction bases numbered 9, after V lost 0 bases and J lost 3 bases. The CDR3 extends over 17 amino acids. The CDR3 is CASSLSSGGGSTDTQYF. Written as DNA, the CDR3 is TGTGCCAGCAGTTTATCGTCGGGCGGGGGATCAACAGATACGCAGTATTTT.

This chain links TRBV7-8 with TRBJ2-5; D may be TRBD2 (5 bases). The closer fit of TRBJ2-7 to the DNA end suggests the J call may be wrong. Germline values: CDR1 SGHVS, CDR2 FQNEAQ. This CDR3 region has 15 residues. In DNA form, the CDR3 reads TGTGCCAGCAGCCCCAAAAGCGGCATTTCCTACGAGCAGTACTTC. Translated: CASSPKSGISYEQYF.

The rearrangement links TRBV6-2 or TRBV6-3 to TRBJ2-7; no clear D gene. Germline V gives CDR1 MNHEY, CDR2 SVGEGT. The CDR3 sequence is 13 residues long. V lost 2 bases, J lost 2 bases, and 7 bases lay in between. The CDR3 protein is CASSYGEPYEQYF. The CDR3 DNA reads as TGTGCCAGCAGTTACGGTGAACCCTACGAGCAGTACTTC.

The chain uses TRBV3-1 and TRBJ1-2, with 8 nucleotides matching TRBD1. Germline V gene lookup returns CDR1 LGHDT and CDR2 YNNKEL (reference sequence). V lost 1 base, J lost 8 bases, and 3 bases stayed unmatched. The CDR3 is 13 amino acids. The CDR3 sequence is CASSQGTGPGYTF. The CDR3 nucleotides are TGTGCCAGCAGCCAAGGGACAGGGCCCGGCTACACCTTC. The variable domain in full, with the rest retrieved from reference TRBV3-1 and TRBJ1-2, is DTAVSQTPKYLVTQMGNDKSIKCEQNLGHDTMYWYKQDSKKFLKIMFSYNNKELIINETVPNRFSPKSPDKAHLNLHINSLELGDSAVYFCASSQGTGPGYTFGSGTRLTVV.

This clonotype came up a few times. The CDR3 DNA reads TGTGCCAGCAGCCAAGATTACAGAAATGAAAAACTGTTTTTT. Translation gives CASSQDYRNEKLFF. The chain uses TRBV3-1 and TRBJ1-4; D not certain. CDR3 length: 14 amino acids. Germline lookup yields CDR1 LGHDT and CDR2 YNNKEL (reference sequence). V lost 0 bases, J lost 5 bases, and 7 bases lay in between.

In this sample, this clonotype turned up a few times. DNA for the CDR3: TGTGCCAGCAGCCCTGGACTCGCAATCAATGAGCAGTTCTTC. Encoded protein: CASSPGLAINEQFF. The chain has TRBV7-2 and TRBJ2-1; D possibly corresponds to TRBD2 (5 bases). The CDR3 is 14 amino acids. Germline lookup yields CDR1 SGHTA and CDR2 FQGNSA. Trimming stripped 5 bases from V and 6 bases from J, with 14 bases between. Full variable domain (missing parts from reference TRBV7-2 and TRBJ2-1): GAGVSQSPSNKVTEKGKDVELRCDPISGHTALYWYRQSLGQGLEFLIYFQGNSAPDKSGLPSDRFSAERTGGSVSTLTIQRTQQEDSAVYLCASSPGLAINEQFFGPGTRLTVL.

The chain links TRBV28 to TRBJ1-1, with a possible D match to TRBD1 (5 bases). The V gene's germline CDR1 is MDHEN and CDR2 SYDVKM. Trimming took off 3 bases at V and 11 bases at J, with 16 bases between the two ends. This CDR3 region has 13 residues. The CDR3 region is CASSLGGALRAFF. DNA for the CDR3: TGTGCCAGCAGTTTGGGGGGTGCTCTTAGGGCTTTCTTT.